Listed below are T cell receptor beta chains from one sample, sequenced in a study of T-cell memory formation after mild COVID-19. One entry per CDR3 protein results from TCRdb running MiXCR on the 5' RACE reads. The data contain about 210,000 distinct CDR3 sequences, around 30% of them singletons. Sample: PBMCs or a T cell subset sorted from them (not recorded which). These receptors were collected from an adult woman who had mild COVID-19 (a few samples of this study predate the infection). Cell type and time point are not known. Both conserved end residues are part of each CDR3. Fields, in order: J gene, V gene, CDR3 protein.

TRBJ2-1 TRBV6-4 CASSDGTAYNEQFF
TRBJ2-5 TRBV6-2/TRBV6-3 CASTSRGSDQETQYF
TRBJ1-2 TRBV24-1 CATSDFRTGEGYTF
TRBJ2-1 TRBV6-6 CAARTSGGDYNEQFF
TRBJ1-1 TRBV5-1 CASSLAPGLNTEAFF
TRBJ1-5 TRBV2 CASSEAQVNQPQHF
TRBJ2-7 TRBV3-1 CASSQEGTMNNDEQYF
TRBJ2-7 TRBV19 CASTPGQGLTEQYF
TRBJ2-7 TRBV5-1 CASSPGQGSSYEQYF
TRBJ2-3 TRBV4-1 CASSPWGADTQYF
TRBJ2-7 TRBV4-2 CASSQAVRGEQYF
TRBJ2-1 TRBV19 CASSNGLNEQFF
TRBJ2-2 TRBV7-6 CASSLPPVLAGNTGELFF
TRBJ2-1 TRBV5-1 CASSLIGGPWDEQFF
TRBJ2-1 TRBV12-5 CASGLVRGSSYNEQFF
TRBJ1-5 TRBV5-1 CASSPGGGGQPQHF
TRBJ1-2 TRBV15 CATSSDRVGGYTF
TRBJ1-2 TRBV5-1 CASSLGTEFLYGYTF
TRBJ2-4 TRBV20-1 CSARRQGSQNIQYF
TRBJ2-2 TRBV7-6 CASSPDGPTGELFF
TRBJ1-1 TRBV6-6 CASSLGGGAGAEAFF
TRBJ2-5 TRBV5-1 CASSEGRQTQYF
TRBJ2-3 TRBV29-1 CSVDNRDGDTQYF
TRBJ2-7 TRBV21-1 CASSKAGVLGRSEQYF
TRBJ2-3 TRBV5-1 CASSLVGEDTQYF
TRBJ2-7 TRBV5-5 CASSWDSLSYEQYF
TRBJ2-1 TRBV12-3/TRBV12-4 CASSFITRGLAGLRSSYNEQFF
TRBJ2-7 TRBV29-1 CSVEDRGTGTYEQYF
TRBJ2-3 TRBV10-2 CASSVKVDTQYF
TRBJ2-1 TRBV7-2 CASSLALTANEQFF
TRBJ1-6 TRBV15 CATSRDLGDPNSPLHF
TRBJ2-6 TRBV20-1 CSASVTGAGANVLTF
TRBJ1-1 TRBV20-1 CSAAGHWNTEAFF